Below, 19 T cell receptor beta chains from the same sample are listed, as sequenced in a study of blood T cell repertoires in COVID-19. Clones were sequenced by immunoSEQ multiplex PCR, and TCRdb holds only the in-frame ones, with some missing. The sample has a few hundred thousand clones, around 84% seen once. Sequenced input: peripheral blood. These receptors all stem from a man aged 55 to 70 with acute or convalescent COVID-19.

The V call is TRBV18, the J call TRBJ2-3, with D tentatively TRBD1 (6 bases). The length of the CDR3 is 16 residues. Germline V gene lookup returns CDR1 KGHSH and CDR2 LQKENI. V was clipped by 3 bases and J by 0 bases, with 13 bases between them. The chain's CDR3 is CASSPRDIFSTDTQYF. CDR3 bases: TGTGCCAGCTCACCCCGGGACATATTTAGCACAGATACGCAGTATTTT.

The J gene is TRBJ1-5, the V gene TRBV27; 7 positions agree with TRBD1. V was clipped by 2 bases and J by 3 bases; unmatched bases: 4. The CDR3 runs to 15 residues. Germline CDR1 reads MNHEY; CDR2 reads SMNVEV (reference sequence). CDR3 nucleotide sequence: TGTGCCAGCAGTTTAGGGGGACAGATCAATCAGCCCCAGCATTTT. It codes for CASSLGGQINQPQHF.

The chain couples TRBV19 to TRBJ1-5; D unresolved. The CDR3 is 15 amino acids. The V gene's germline CDR1 is LNHDA and CDR2 SQIVND (reference sequence). V lost 4 bases, J lost 4 bases, and 14 bases lay in between. Here the CDR3 reads CASSTTGGMNQPQHF. As DNA, the CDR3 is TGTGCCAGTAGTACCACGGGCGGGATGAATCAGCCCCAGCATTTT.

In its sample, this clone was seen once. This rearrangement joins TRBV4-1 to TRBJ2-5, with TRBD2 as a possible D gene (6 bases). This CDR3 comprises 17 residues. The ends were cut back, 2 bases at V and 7 bases at J, with 23 bases in the middle. Germline values: CDR1 MGHRA, CDR2 YSYEKL. CDR3 protein: CASSQNQGGVDRVTQYF. Here the CDR3 DNA reads TGCGCCAGCAGCCAAAACCAGGGCGGGGTTGATAGGGTGACCCAGTACTTC.

V and J are TRBV13 and TRBJ2-3; D gene ambiguous. CDR1 PRHDT and CDR2 FYEKMQ come from the germline V gene (reference sequence). The germline V and J ends were trimmed by 5 bases and 0 bases, with 9 bases remaining between them. The CDR3 runs 14 residues. CDR3 nucleotide sequence: TGTGCCAGCAGCGCGGCCCGTAGCACAGATACGCAGTATTTT. This translates into CASSAARSTDTQYF.

This sequence joins TRBV3-1 (or the pseudogene TRBV3-2) and TRBJ2-7; no clear D. The V gene lost 0 bases and the J gene lost 0 bases, with 6 bases spanning the gap. CDR1 is LGHDT, CDR2 YNNKEL, per germline (reference sequence). The CDR3 spans 14 residues. This CDR3 reads CASSQEGSSYEQYF. The CDR3 DNA is TGTGCCAGCAGCCAAGAGGGCAGCTCCTACGAGCAGTACTTC.

This clone occurred a few times. This chain connects TRBV5-1 to TRBJ2-7, with 7 bases lining up with TRBD1. V lost 4 bases to trimming and J lost 2 bases; unmatched junction nucleotides: 3. Germline CDR1 reads SGHRS; CDR2 reads YFSETQ. The length of the CDR3 is 13 residues. DNA of the CDR3: TGCGCCAGCAGCCCAGGGGGAGCCTACGAGCAGTACTTC. It specifies CASSPGGAYEQYF.

J is TRBJ1-6 and V is TRBV6-1; D perhaps matches TRBD1 (6 bases). Deletions cut 2 bases from V and 7 bases from J, with 12 bases between. The CDR3 spans 15 residues. Germline V gene lookup returns CDR1 MNHNS and CDR2 SASEGT. The CDR3 loop reads CASSELRGRNSPLHF. The CDR3, as DNA: TGTGCCAGCAGTGAACTCAGGGGCCGGAATTCACCCCTCCACTTT.

The rearrangement joins TRBV27 to TRBJ1-6; TRBD1 might be the D (5 bases). Germline V gene lookup returns CDR1 MNHEY and CDR2 SMNVEV (reference sequence). The CDR3 consists of 14 residues. Trimming removed 7 bases from V and 6 bases from J, with 13 bases in between. CDR3 sequence (DNA): TGTGCCAGCATGGAGACAGCCTTTAATTCACCCCTCCACTTT. This sequence encodes CASMETAFNSPLHF.

The rearrangement joins TRBV5-4 to TRBJ2-5; D is unresolved. Trimming pared 2 bases from V and 4 bases from J, leaving 6 bases between. Per germline, CDR1 SGHNT and CDR2 YYREEE (reference sequence). The CDR3 totals 12 residues. The CDR3 region has the DNA TGTGCCAGCAGCTTTAACAGAGAGACCCAGTACTTC. This sequence encodes CASSFNRETQYF.

Notes on this clone: The sample contains more than one DNA sequence encoding this CDR3. This chain joins TRBV19 and TRBJ1-4; TRBD1 matches at 9 bases. The CDR3 has 14 amino acids. Germline CDR1 is LNHDA and CDR2 is SQIVND (reference sequence). Trimming cost V 3 bases and J 6 bases; bases outside gene matches: 2. In DNA, the CDR3 is TGTGCCAGTAGTATCGGACAGGGGTATGAAAAACTGTTTTTT. Protein product: CASSIGQGYEKLFF.

The chain carries TRBV30 and TRBJ1-1; 7 bases match TRBD1. The V gene's germline CDR1 is GTSNPN and CDR2 SVGIG (reference sequence). Trimming at V came to 5 bases and at J to 0 bases, leaving 12 bases not matched to a gene. The CDR3 runs to 16 residues. The CDR3 sequence: CAWSPGGFFVNTEAFF. The DNA of the CDR3 is TGTGCCTGGTCTCCAGGGGGATTTTTCGTGAACACTGAAGCTTTCTTT.

This clone has just one count. The rearrangement uses TRBV25-1 and TRBJ2-1, with TRBD2 identical over 11 bases. CDR3 length: 18 amino acids. The germline V gene encodes CDR1 MGHDK and CDR2 SYGVNS. Germline trimming cut 2 bases from V and 8 bases from J; bases unmatched to any gene: 14. The CDR3 sequence: CASSEAKSLAGGMDEQFF. The CDR3 DNA reads as TGTGCCAGCAGTGAAGCAAAGTCCCTAGCGGGGGGCATGGATGAGCAGTTCTTC. The variable domain in full, completed from reference TRBV25-1 and TRBJ2-1, reads EADIYQTPRYLVIGTGKKITLECSQTMGHDKMYWYQQDPGMELHLIHYSYGVNSTEKGDLSSESTVSRIRTEHFPLTLESARPSHTSQYLCASSEAKSLAGGMDEQFFGPGTRLTVL.

The chain combines TRBV3-1 (or the pseudogene TRBV3-2) with TRBJ1-3; 7 bases align to TRBD1. The CDR3 loop spans 14 amino acids. The V gene's germline CDR1 is LGHDT and CDR2 YNNKEL (reference sequence). The trim removed 6 bases at V and 4 bases at J, leaving 6 bases unmatched. The CDR3 DNA reads TGTGCCAGCAGGCTGACAGGGTCGGGAAACACCATATATTTT. Residues: CASRLTGSGNTIYF.

This chain uses TRBV2 with TRBJ2-1; 10 bases align to TRBD1. Germline V gene data show CDR1 as SNHLY and CDR2 as FYNNEI. V lost 6 bases to trimming and J lost 8 bases; unmatched junction nucleotides: 10. There are 15 residues in the CDR3. CDR3 sequence (DNA): TGTGCCAGCAGGCCGGGACAGGGGTATCAGGATGAGCAGTTCTTC. Translation: CASRPGQGYQDEQFF.

This clone has just one count. J is TRBJ1-1 and V is TRBV28; 8 positions agree with TRBD1. V shed 5 bases and J 8 bases; nucleotides not matched to a gene: 4. Germline V lookup: CDR1 MDHEN, CDR2 SYDVKM. The CDR3 spans 12 residues. CDR3 in DNA: TGTGCCAGCAGTCGGGACAGGAGAGAAGCTTTCTTT. It encodes CASSRDRREAFF.

The chain employs TRBV19 and TRBJ2-1; D might be TRBD1 (6 bases). Germline V lookup: CDR1 LNHDA, CDR2 SQIVND (reference sequence). V was cut by 2 bases and J by 12 bases, with 17 bases left in between. CDR3 length: 14 residues. CDR3 sequence reads: CASSIPGHRGGQFF. The DNA of the CDR3 is TGTGCCAGTAGTATACCCGGCCACCGAGGGGGGCAGTTCTTC.

The chain is built from TRBV19 and TRBJ1-2; D not certain. Germline V gives CDR1 LNHDA, CDR2 SQIVND (reference sequence). V was cut by 7 bases and J by 0 bases, with 15 bases left in between. The CDR3 spans 15 residues. This CDR3 is CASMRVSLSNYGYTF. In DNA form, the CDR3 reads TGTGCCAGTATGAGGGTATCCCTTTCTAACTATGGCTACACCTTC. Drawing the rest from reference TRBV19 and TRBJ1-2, the complete variable domain is DGGITQSPKYLFRKEGQNVTLSCEQNLNHDAMYWYRQDPGQGLRLIYYSQIVNDFQKGDIAEGYSVSREKKESFPLTVTSAQKNPTAFYLCASMRVSLSNYGYTFGSGTRLTVV.

V gene TRBV5-1 combines with J gene TRBJ2-7; 8 bases map to TRBD2. V shed 3 bases, J shed 2 bases, and the junction held 4 bases outside the gene matches. There are 14 residues in the CDR3. The germline gives CDR1 SGHRS, CDR2 YFSETQ. CDR3 sequence (DNA): TGCGCCAGCAGCTCGGGACTAGGTCCCTACGAGCAGTACTTC. This sequence encodes CASSSGLGPYEQYF.